The clone carrying this T cell receptor (beta chain) was found many times. No antigen is known for it. The CDR3 is made up of 12 amino acids. V dropped 5 bases and J dropped 0 bases, with 6 bases sitting between them. CDR1 is SQVTM, CDR2 ANQGSEA, per germline. This specimen comes from a study of early T cells in non-severe SARS-CoV-2 infection. Attachment of unique molecular identifiers was made to individual cDNA molecules. TCRdb reanalysed the 5' RACE reads using MiXCR and keeps one entry per CDR3 protein. The table has tens of thousands of distinct CDR3 sequences, over 4.5% seen once; the top ten hold 4.9%. Whole-study results and caveats: Anti-spike CD8 responses were favored in VDJdb matching, and private and CD4 specificities were missed.

This receptor was obtained from an adult who was a healthcare worker with PCR-confirmed SARS-CoV-2 infection or an uninfected control (not recorded which). Sequenced input: whole blood. The rearrangement links TRBV29-1 to TRBJ2-3; D is uncertain. CDR3 coding DNA: TGCAGCGTTTTGACTAGCACAGATACGCAGTATTTT. Protein product: CSVLTSTDTQYF.